These T cell receptor beta chains were read from a single sample in a study of T cell responses to AZD1222 COVID-19 vaccine. TCRdb's table, derived via immunoSEQ multiplex PCR, lists solely in-frame clones and lacks some. This table has approximately 80,000 clones, 80% to 90% appearing once. Here the sequenced sample was peripheral blood, taken 28 days after the second AZD1222 dose. These receptors originate from an adult who received the AZD1222 COVID-19 vaccine. Both conserved end residues are part of each CDR3. The order of the fields is D gene, clone size, CDR3 length, V gene, J gene, CDR3 protein, CDR3 DNA. The D gene is left open where the match is weak. The listing skips clone size in some rows; elsewhere it reads once, few, many or a size class.

TRBD1,.,16,TRBV3-1/TRBV3-2,TRBJ2-5,CASSPHRDRVLETQYF,TGTGCCAGCAGCCCCCATCGGGACAGGGTATTGGAGACCCAGTACTTC
.,once,11,TRBV28,TRBJ1-1,CASSLRAEAFF,TGTGCCAGCAGTCTGAGAGCTGAAGCTTTCTTT
.,.,13,TRBV15,TRBJ1-5,CATSEGVEQPQHF,TGTGCCACCAGCGAGGGGGTTGAACAGCCCCAGCATTTT
.,.,15,TRBV28,TRBJ2-7,CASTLRSWYGNEQYF,TGTGCCAGCACCCTTAGAAGTTGGTATGGAAACGAGCAGTACTTC
.,.,14,TRBV7-2,TRBJ1-4,CASSLGTVVGKLFF,TGTGCCAGCAGCTTAGGGACAGTGGTCGGAAAACTGTTTTTT
.,few,14,TRBV6-4,TRBJ1-2,CASSDSMGLRGYTF,TGTGCCAGCAGTGACTCGATGGGGTTGCGAGGCTACACCTTC
.,.,18,TRBV3-1/TRBV3-2,TRBJ1-3,CASSRYRSGGGGGNTIYF,TGTGCCAGCAGCCGCTATCGGTCCGGGGGGGGTGGTGGAAACACCATATATTTT
.,.,16,TRBV15,TRBJ2-1,CATSRPERGAYNEQFF,TGTGCCACCAGCCGGCCGGAGCGTGGGGCCTACAATGAGCAGTTCTTC
.,.,16,TRBV7-8,TRBJ2-5,CATRPKRRVAGETQYF,TGTGCCACCCGTCCCAAAAGGCGGGTAGCTGGGGAGACCCAGTACTTC
.,few,13,TRBV6-4,TRBJ2-7,CAITGTSDYEQYF,TGTGCCATCACCGGGACAAGTGACTACGAGCAGTACTTC
.,.,15,TRBV28,TRBJ1-4,CASTSGGRVNEKLFF,TGTGCCAGCACCTCTGGGGGCAGGGTTAACGAAAAACTGTTTTTT
.,once,15,TRBV28,TRBJ1-5,CASSFSGNRNQPQHF,TGTGCCAGCAGTTTCTCGGGAAATCGTAATCAGCCCCAGCATTTT
TRBD2,.,15,TRBV6-5,TRBJ2-1,CASSYRLAGGYEQFF,TGTGCCAGCAGTTACAGGCTAGCGGGAGGGTATGAGCAGTTCTTC
.,few,12,TRBV5-1,TRBJ1-1,CASSLDLGEAFF,TGCGCCAGCAGCCTGGACCTGGGTGAAGCTTTCTTT
.,.,11,TRBV2,TRBJ1-1,CASSQTEEAFF,TGTGCCAGCAGCCAGACAGAAGAAGCTTTCTTT
TRBD1,.,15,TRBV3-1/TRBV3-2,TRBJ1-2,CASSQSDRDNYGYTF,TGTGCCAGCAGCCAATCGGACAGGGACAACTATGGCTACACCTTC
.,.,14,TRBV19,TRBJ2-7,CASSSQGETYEQYF,TGTGCCAGTAGTTCCCAAGGGGAGACCTACGAGCAGTACTTC
.,once,14,TRBV9,TRBJ2-5,CASSPWTDQETQYF,TGTGCCAGCAGCCCCTGGACAGACCAAGAGACCCAGTACTTC
TRBD2,.,19,TRBV28,TRBJ2-7,CATTGPDGQREGPVDEQYF,TGTGCCACCACCGGCCCCGACGGGCAGCGGGAGGGCCCTGTAGACGAGCAGTACTTC
TRBD2,.,14,TRBV3-1/TRBV3-2,TRBJ2-1,CASSPGLTDNEQFF,TGTGCCAGCAGCCCGGGACTAACCGACAATGAGCAGTTCTTC
TRBD1,.,13,TRBV2,TRBJ2-1,CASARQGENEQFF,TGTGCCAGCGCCCGACAGGGAGAAAATGAGCAGTTCTTC
TRBD1,.,15,TRBV19,TRBJ1-3,CASSKGGLYGNTIYF,TGTGCCAGTAGTAAAGGGGGCTTGTATGGAAACACCATATATTTT
.,.,12,TRBV27,TRBJ1-1,CASWGFADEAFF,TGTGCCAGTTGGGGCTTCGCTGATGAAGCTTTCTTT
TRBD1,.,15,TRBV10-3,TRBJ1-6,CAIRGDRGYNSPLHF,TGTGCCATCAGAGGGGACAGGGGTTATAATTCACCCCTCCACTTT
.,.,12,TRBV28,TRBJ1-2,CASSRGSVGYTF,TGTGCCAGCAGCCGTGGGTCAGTAGGCTACACCTTC
.,.,15,TRBV27,TRBJ1-6,CASSLSASYNSPLHF,TGTGCCAGCAGTTTATCGGCGAGCTATAATTCACCCCTCCACTTT
TRBD1,.,14,TRBV27,TRBJ2-3,CASSRQGRTDTQYF,TGTGCCAGCTCTCGACAGGGCCGCACAGATACGCAGTATTTT
TRBD1,once,12,TRBV28,TRBJ1-1,CAHATGGTEAFF,TGTGCACATGCGACAGGGGGCACTGAAGCTTTCTTT
TRBD1,few,14,TRBV5-1,TRBJ1-5,CASSLGTANQPQHF,TGCGCCAGCAGCCTGGGGACAGCCAATCAGCCCCAGCATTTT
TRBD2,.,15,TRBV2,TRBJ2-1,CASSAMTSGRNEQFF,TGTGCCAGCAGTGCAATGACTAGCGGCCGCAATGAGCAGTTCTTC
.,.,15,TRBV30,TRBJ2-6,CAWTGLYSGANVLTF,TGTGCCTGGACGGGACTTTACTCTGGGGCCAACGTCCTGACTTTC
.,.,14,TRBV6-5,TRBJ1-2,CASSSNTGWSGYTF,TGTGCCAGCAGTTCAAACACAGGTTGGAGTGGCTACACCTTC
.,.,16,TRBV11-2,TRBJ1-2,CASSLDEARVSRGYTF,TGTGCCAGCAGCTTAGACGAAGCCCGGGTCTCACGGGGCTACACCTTC
.,few,15,TRBV9,TRBJ2-3,CASSVAPGVADTQYF,TGTGCCAGCAGCGTAGCCCCGGGTGTGGCAGATACGCAGTATTTT
TRBD1,.,17,TRBV7-2,TRBJ1-2,CASSLGPGTGNPYGYTF,TGTGCCAGCAGCTTAGGACCCGGGACAGGGAATCCCTATGGCTACACCTTC
TRBD2,.,17,TRBV5-1,TRBJ2-2,CASSLGLAGISTGELFF,TGCGCCAGCAGCTTGGGCCTAGCGGGAATCAGCACCGGGGAGCTGTTTTTT
.,.,11,TRBV19,TRBJ1-1,CASSEDDEAFF,TGTGCCAGTAGCGAGGATGATGAAGCTTTCTTT
.,.,17,TRBV5-1,TRBJ2-3,CASSAYTGTTSTDTQYF,TGCGCCAGCAGCGCCTATACCGGGACGACTAGCACAGATACGCAGTATTTT
.,.,15,TRBV28,TRBJ2-7,CASREGSTGAYEQYF,TGTGCCAGCAGGGAAGGGTCGACAGGAGCCTACGAGCAGTACTTC
.,.,13,TRBV12-3/TRBV12-4,TRBJ2-7,CASSLTGGSEQYF,TGTGCCAGCAGTTTAACGGGTGGGAGCGAGCAGTACTTC
TRBD2,.,16,TRBV7-7,TRBJ2-2,CASSFSRGGDTGELFF,TGTGCCAGCAGCTTTTCTCGGGGGGGAGACACCGGGGAGCTGTTTTTT
.,once,14,TRBV9,TRBJ1-1,CASSVGQGGTEAFF,TGTGCCAGCAGCGTAGGGCAGGGAGGGACTGAAGCTTTCTTT
.,.,14,TRBV30,TRBJ2-2,CAFDPRANTGELFF,TGTGCCTTTGACCCGAGAGCGAACACCGGGGAGCTGTTTTTT
.,.,15,TRBV3-1/TRBV3-2,TRBJ2-7,CASSGSRRRSYEQYF,TGTGCCAGCAGCGGTAGCAGGAGGCGCTCCTACGAGCAGTACTTC
.,.,14,TRBV5-1,TRBJ2-7,CASSSTTGSGEQYF,TGCGCCAGCAGCTCCACCACAGGGTCCGGCGAGCAGTACTTC
TRBD1,.,16,TRBV7-3,TRBJ1-1,CASSPGDRGFNTEAFF,TGTGCCAGCAGCCCGGGGGACAGGGGTTTCAACACTGAAGCTTTCTTT
.,.,14,TRBV6-5,TRBJ2-7,CASKSLTGTYEQYF,TGTGCCAGCAAATCGTTAACAGGCACCTACGAGCAGTACTTC
TRBD1,.,15,TRBV27,TRBJ2-1,CASSSRDRGVNEQFF,TGTGCCAGCAGTTCCCGGGACAGGGGAGTCAATGAGCAGTTCTTC
.,.,15,TRBV18,TRBJ1-3,CASSPGQNSGNTIYF,TGTGCCAGCTCACCAGGGCAGAACTCTGGAAACACCATATATTTT
.,.,14,TRBV9,TRBJ2-3,CASSVLSRPDTQYF,TGTGCCAGCAGCGTACTCTCCCGTCCAGATACGCAGTATTTT
TRBD1,.,14,TRBV6-5,TRBJ1-1,CASTLTGVATEAFF,TGTGCCAGCACCTTAACAGGGGTAGCCACTGAAGCTTTCTTT
.,.,14,TRBV6-5,TRBJ2-1,CASGPGGRYNEQFF,TGTGCCAGCGGCCCCGGAGGGAGATACAATGAGCAGTTCTTC
.,.,16,TRBV5-5,TRBJ1-1,CASSSRIARLNTEAFF,TGTGCCAGCAGCTCCCGGATAGCGCGGTTGAACACTGAAGCTTTCTTT
TRBD2,.,13,TRBV6-5,TRBJ2-7,CASRAGDSYEQYF,TGTGCCAGCAGAGCGGGGGACTCCTACGAGCAGTACTTC
.,once,13,TRBV19,TRBJ1-2,CASSIGVPGSDTF,TGTGCCAGTAGTATCGGTGTTCCGGGATCGGACACCTTC
.,.,11,TRBV29-1,TRBJ1-2,CSVERGGSYTF,TGCAGCGTTGAAAGGGGGGGGAGCTACACCTTC
.,.,11,TRBV2,TRBJ2-7,CASREGVEQYF,TGTGCCAGCAGAGAGGGCGTCGAGCAGTACTTC
TRBD1,few,16,TRBV5-4,TRBJ1-3,CASSLTGGPSGNTIYF,TGTGCCAGCAGCTTGACAGGGGGCCCCTCTGGAAACACCATATATTTT
.,.,12,TRBV19,TRBJ1-4,CASSIEAEKLFF,TGTGCCAGTAGTATAGAGGCTGAAAAACTGTTTTTT